The 20 T cell receptor beta chains presented below share a single source sample, sequenced in a study of CD8+ T cells in alopecia areata. As the sequencing template, cDNA was produced by extracting RNA and reverse transcribing it. TCRdb's table, derived via immunoSEQ multiplex PCR, lists solely in-frame clones and lacks some. The sample consists of about 180,000 clones, 53% of them appearing once. Treatment reported: oral pan-JAK inhibitor, 5-10 mg twice daily. The specimen was CD8+ T cells sorted from blood, collected at week 24, from a patient treated with tofacitinib. The source is a human donor with alopecia areata.

In the case of this clone: The same CDR3 also results from other DNA sequences found in this sample. The V call is TRBV11-2, the J call TRBJ1-5; D may be TRBD1 (6 bases). Trimming left V 4 bases short and J 5 bases short, with 9 bases between. The CDR3 sequence is 13 residues long. Germline V gene sequence: CDR1 SGHAT, CDR2 FQNNGV. The CDR3: CASSWGRDQPQHF. The CDR3 bases are TGTGCCAGCAGCTGGGGGCGGGATCAGCCCCAGCATTTT. The whole variable domain, filled in from reference TRBV11-2 and TRBJ1-5, reads EAGVAQSPRYKIIEKRQSVAFWCNPISGHATLYWYQQILGQGPKLLIQFQNNGVVDDSQLPKDRFSAERLKGVDSTLKIQPAKLEDSAVYLCASSWGRDQPQHFGDGTRLSIL.

This clone was counted at least ten times. The rearrangement joins TRBV27 to TRBJ2-2; 10 nucleotides match TRBD1. The CDR3 consists of 14 residues. With 8 bases clipped from V and 6 bases from J, the junction kept 6 bases outside the gene matches. Germline values: CDR1 MNHEY, CDR2 SMNVEV (reference sequence). CDR3 sequence reads: CASWDRGLSGELFF. For the CDR3, the DNA is TGTGCCAGCTGGGACAGGGGTTTGTCCGGGGAGCTGTTTTTT.

The rearrangement joins TRBV11-2 to TRBJ2-1; D remains ambiguous. There are 16 residues in the CDR3. V was clipped by 6 bases and J by 0 bases, with 15 bases between them. Germline-derived CDR1 and CDR2 are SGHAT and FQNNGV. CDR3 residues: CASREAGLSSYNEQFF. The CDR3 bases are TGTGCCAGCAGGGAAGCCGGGCTTAGCTCCTACAATGAGCAGTTCTTC.

Only a few counts were recorded for this clone. The chain carries TRBV7-8 and TRBJ1-2, with 8 nucleotides matching TRBD1. The CDR3 spans 14 residues. V lost 3 bases and J lost 6; bases outside the gene matches: 6. CDR1 is SGHVS, CDR2 FQNEAQ, per germline. The DNA for the CDR3 is TGTGCCAGCAGCTTCGACAGGGGTGGGGATGGCTACACCTTC. Translating it yields CASSFDRGGDGYTF.

This clone has just a few counts. The chain employs TRBV29-1 and TRBJ1-2; D gene uncertain. There are 12 residues in the CDR3. The germline V gene has CDR1 SQVTM and CDR2 ANQGSEA. Trimming pared 2 bases from V and 4 bases from J, leaving 8 bases between. The CDR3 region is CSVEKGGYGYTF. The CDR3 coding sequence is TGCAGCGTTGAAAAGGGTGGCTATGGCTACACCTTC.

This chain joins TRBV7-2 and TRBJ2-1; TRBD1 is a possible D gene (5 bases). Between the trimmed V and J ends, which lost 3 bases and 6 bases, there was a span of 6 bases. The V gene's germline CDR1 is SGHTA and CDR2 FQGNSA. The CDR3 extends over 12 amino acids. DNA for the CDR3: TGTGCCAGCAGCTTGACAGTCAATGAGCAGTTCTTC. Protein sequence: CASSLTVNEQFF.

V and J are TRBV7-6 and TRBJ2-1, with D possibly being TRBD1 (6 bases). Trimming removed 2 bases at V and 5 bases at J, with 19 bases between. Germline CDR1 SGHVS, CDR2 FNYEAQ. There are 17 residues in the CDR3. The CDR3 reads CASSLFTRGSANNEQFF. The DNA of the CDR3 is TGTGCCAGCAGCTTATTCACCAGGGGATCTGCAAACAATGAGCAGTTCTTC. Using reference TRBV7-6 and TRBJ2-1 for the parts outside the CDR3, the full variable domain is GAGVSQSPRYKVTKRGQDVALRCDPISGHVSLYWYRQALGQGPEFLTYFNYEAQQDKSGLPNDRFSAERPEGSISTLTIQRTEQRDSAMYRCASSLFTRGSANNEQFFGPGTRLTVL.

The chain uses TRBV27 and TRBJ2-3; TRBD1 or TRBD2 may be the D gene (6 bases each). The CDR3 spans 14 residues. CDR1 is MNHEY, CDR2 SMNVEV, per germline (reference sequence). V lost 3 bases, J lost 2 bases, and 9 bases lay in between. In DNA, the CDR3 is TGTGCCAGCAGTTTGGGGGGCTACACAGATACGCAGTATTTT. Translating gives CASSLGGYTDTQYF.

The rearrangement uses TRBV30 and TRBJ2-5; D is possibly TRBD1 (5 bases). Germline V gene data show CDR1 as GTSNPN and CDR2 as SVGIG (reference sequence). The CDR3 covers 14 residues. Trimming removed 0 bases at V and 1 base at J, with 9 bases between. Here the CDR3 reads CAWSVQAGQETQYF. The CDR3 bases are TGTGCCTGGAGTGTACAGGCAGGCCAAGAGACCCAGTACTTC.

The CDR3 sequence is CASGQDRAGELFF. The DNA for the CDR3 is TGTGCTAGTGGCCAGGACAGGGCCGGGGAGCTGTTTTTT. The J gene is TRBJ2-2, the V gene TRBV12-5; 8 bases fit TRBD1. Trimming removed 6 bases from V and 6 bases from J; junction bases left unmatched: 3. This CDR3 is built from 13 residues. Germline V lookup: CDR1 LGHNT, CDR2 FRNRAP.

The chain couples TRBV7-2 to TRBJ2-3; no reliable D call. The germline V gene encodes CDR1 SGHTA and CDR2 FQGNSA. The CDR3 sequence is 13 residues long. Trimming pared 1 base from V and 4 bases from J, leaving 6 bases between. The CDR3 region is CASSLDRADTQYF. The DNA for the CDR3 is TGTGCCAGCAGCTTAGACCGGGCAGATACGCAGTATTTT.

V and J are TRBV11-2 and TRBJ1-2; TRBD1 matches at 9 bases. Trimming at V came to 4 bases and at J to 7 bases, leaving 7 bases not matched to a gene. The CDR3 has 14 amino acids. The germline V gene encodes CDR1 SGHAT and CDR2 FQNNGV. The CDR3 protein is CASSSDRGSGGYTF. The CDR3 DNA reads as TGTGCCAGCAGCTCGGACAGGGGTTCTGGTGGCTACACCTTC.

The chain carries TRBV28 and TRBJ2-3; the D gene is possibly TRBD2 (6 bases). Trimming took 6 bases from V and 0 from J, leaving 16 bases between them. The CDR3 sequence is 16 residues long. From germline, CDR1 is MDHEN and CDR2 SYDVKM. In nucleotides, the CDR3 is TGTGCCAGCAGGCCCGCCGGGAGAGCTAGCACAGATACGCAGTATTTT. Amino acid sequence: CASRPAGRASTDTQYF.

V usage is TRBV18 and J usage is TRBJ2-4; D may be TRBD2 (5 bases). The CDR3 has 15 amino acids. In germline, CDR1 is KGHSH, CDR2 LQKENI. The V end was cut by 4 bases, the J end by 7 bases, with 17 bases between. CDR3 nucleotides: TGTGCCAGCTCACTAGGTGCGGGCGCGGAGAACATTCAGTACTTC. Protein: CASSLGAGAENIQYF.

The chain recombines TRBV4-3 with TRBJ2-2; D might be TRBD2 (6 bases). Trimming took 0 bases from V and 1 from J, leaving 9 bases between them. Germline assignment: CDR1 LGHNA and CDR2 YSLEER. CDR3 size: 16 residues. The CDR3 DNA reads as TGCGCCAGCAGCCAAGATCGAGCGGGGAACACCGGGGAGCTGTTTTTT. Encoded protein: CASSQDRAGNTGELFF.

The genes are TRBV6-6 and TRBJ1-5, with D unresolved. CDR3 length: 13 residues. Germline assignment: CDR1 MNHNY and CDR2 SVGAGI (reference sequence). With 0 bases removed from V and 4 bases from J, the gap between germline ends came to 4 bases. The CDR3, as DNA: TGTGCCAGCAGTTACTCGAATAATCAGCCCCAGCATTTT. This encodes CASSYSNNQPQHF.

This clone was observed a few times. V is TRBV19 and J is TRBJ2-6; D uncertain. V was pared by 6 bases and J by 1 base, with 1 base between. Germline assignment: CDR1 LNHDA and CDR2 SQIVND (reference sequence). The CDR3 sequence is 12 residues long. CDR3 sequence: CASRSGANVLTF. DNA for the CDR3: TGTGCCAGTAGGTCTGGGGCCAACGTCCTGACTTTC.

This sequence joins TRBV19 and TRBJ1-1, with D maybe TRBD1 (5 bases). Germline V gene lookup returns CDR1 LNHDA and CDR2 SQIVND (reference sequence). Trimming removed 3 bases at V and 3 bases at J, with 14 bases between. This CDR3 is 15 amino acids long. This CDR3 is CASSMMGDGDTEAFF. CDR3 nucleotide sequence: TGTGCCAGTAGTATGATGGGGGATGGAGACACTGAAGCTTTCTTT.

V usage is TRBV27 and J usage is TRBJ2-7; tentative D call: TRBD1 (5 bases). The germline gives CDR1 MNHEY, CDR2 SMNVEV (reference sequence). The ends were cut back, 5 bases at V and 3 bases at J, with 11 bases in the middle. This CDR3 spans 13 amino acids. CDR3 sequence (DNA): TGTGCCAGCAGTCCCTTGACAGACTACGAGCAGTACTTC. Protein: CASSPLTDYEQYF.

As for this clone: The same CDR3 can be traced to other DNA sequences in this sample. The gene calls are TRBV30 and TRBJ1-1; D is ambiguous. CDR1 is GTSNPN and CDR2 is SVGIG in the germline V gene (reference sequence). Trimming cost V 3 bases and J 6 bases, with 8 bases left between them. This CDR3 has 11 residues. CDR3 DNA: TGTGCCTGGAGCCTAGGACCTGAAGCTTTCTTT. Translation gives CAWSLGPEAFF.